Listed here is a single T cell receptor beta chain. Sequencing used immunoSEQ multiplex PCR; TCRdb keeps in-frame clones, though not all of them. The data contain about 170,000 clones, about 80% of them singletons. The data are from a study of blood T cell repertoires in COVID-19. V lost 7 bases, J lost 0 bases, and 5 bases stayed unmatched. Germline CDR1 reads MNHNY; CDR2 reads SVGAGI (reference sequence). The CDR3 spans 15 residues. Sequenced sample: peripheral blood. The chain couples TRBV6-6 to TRBJ1-3; TRBD1 matches at 8 bases. The clonotype comes from a woman of 80 years or more with acute or convalescent COVID-19. Here the CDR3 reads CASTVDRGSGNTIYF. CDR3 in DNA: TGTGCCAGCACCGTCGACAGGGGCTCTGGAAACACCATATATTTT.